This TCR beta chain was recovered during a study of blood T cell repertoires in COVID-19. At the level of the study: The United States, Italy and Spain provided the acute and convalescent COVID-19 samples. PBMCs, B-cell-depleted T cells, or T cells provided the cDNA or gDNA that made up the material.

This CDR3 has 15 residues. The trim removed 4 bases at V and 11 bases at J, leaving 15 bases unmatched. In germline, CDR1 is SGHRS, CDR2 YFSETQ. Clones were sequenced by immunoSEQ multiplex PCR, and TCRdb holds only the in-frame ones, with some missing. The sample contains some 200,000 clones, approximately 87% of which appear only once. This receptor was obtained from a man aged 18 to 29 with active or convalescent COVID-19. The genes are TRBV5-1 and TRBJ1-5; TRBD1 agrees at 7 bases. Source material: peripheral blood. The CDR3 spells CASSPTGTELESQHF. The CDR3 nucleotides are TGCGCCAGCAGCCCAACCGGGACAGAGTTGGAGTCCCAGCATTTT.